This T cell receptor (beta chain) was obtained from a study of CXCR3-negative and CXCR3-positive naive CD8 T cells. Broader study findings: More hydrophobic TRB CDR3s occurred in CXCR3-positive than in CXCR3-negative naive cells.

The TRB libraries of cDNA were built by UMI-labeled 5' RACE. Using the 5' RACE reads, TCRdb records one entry per CDR3 protein without DNA. The table counts tens of thousands of distinct CDR3 sequences; roughly 1.6% lies in the top ten. A note on this clonotype: What it recognizes is unknown.

Per germline, CDR1 MDHEN and CDR2 SYDVKM. This CDR3 spans 17 amino acids. The V call is TRBV28, the J call TRBJ2-5; TCRdb's D call of TRBD1 is untestable without DNA. The receptor comes from a human donor in good health. Some clones in this sample may be carry-over from other donors' samples. The sample was naive CXCR3- CD8+ T cells from blood. This sample's subset: CD45RO-CCR7+CD27+CD95- naive CD8+ T cells lacking CXCR3 (TNR3-). Here the CDR3 reads CASGTHIGADLGETQYF.